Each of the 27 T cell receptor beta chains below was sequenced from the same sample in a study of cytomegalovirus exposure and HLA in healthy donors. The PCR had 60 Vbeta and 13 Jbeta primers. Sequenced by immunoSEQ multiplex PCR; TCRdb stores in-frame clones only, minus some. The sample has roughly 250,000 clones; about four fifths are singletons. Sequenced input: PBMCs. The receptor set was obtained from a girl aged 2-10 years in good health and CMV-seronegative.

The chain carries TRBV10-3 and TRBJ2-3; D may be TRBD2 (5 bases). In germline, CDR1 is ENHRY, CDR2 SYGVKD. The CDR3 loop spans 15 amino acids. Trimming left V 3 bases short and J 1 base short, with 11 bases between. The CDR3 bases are TGTGCCATCAGTGACCCCACTAGACGCACAGATACGCAGTATTTT. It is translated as CAISDPTRRTDTQYF.

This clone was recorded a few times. In DNA, the CDR3 is TGTGCCAGCAGTCCCGACGAGGGCACAGATACGCAGTATTTT. It encodes CASSPDEGTDTQYF. The V call is TRBV11-3, the J call TRBJ2-3, with unresolved D. Germline V lookup: CDR1 SGHNT, CDR2 YENEEA. V lost 6 bases to trimming and J lost 1 base, with 11 bases between them. CDR3 length equals 14 residues.

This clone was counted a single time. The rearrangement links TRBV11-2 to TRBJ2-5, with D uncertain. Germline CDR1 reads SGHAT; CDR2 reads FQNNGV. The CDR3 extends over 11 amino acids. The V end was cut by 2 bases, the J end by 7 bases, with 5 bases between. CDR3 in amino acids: CASSLNGTQYF. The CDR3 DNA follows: TGTGCCAGCAGCTTAAACGGGACCCAGTACTTC.

The CDR3 DNA reads TGTGCCGTTACACGGGGAGCCAACACTGAAGCTTTCTTT. Translating gives CAVTRGANTEAFF. This chain links TRBV19 with TRBJ1-1; unclear D gene. The CDR3 extends over 13 amino acids. V was clipped by 11 bases and J by 2 bases, with 15 bases between them. Looked up from germline, CDR1 is LNHDA and CDR2 is SQIVND (reference sequence).

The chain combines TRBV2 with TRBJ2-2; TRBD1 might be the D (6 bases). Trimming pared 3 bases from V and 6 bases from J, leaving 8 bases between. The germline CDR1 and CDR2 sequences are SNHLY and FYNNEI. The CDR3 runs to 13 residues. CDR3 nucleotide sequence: TGTGCCAGCAGTGATTGGACAGCCGGGGAGCTGTTTTTT. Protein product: CASSDWTAGELFF.

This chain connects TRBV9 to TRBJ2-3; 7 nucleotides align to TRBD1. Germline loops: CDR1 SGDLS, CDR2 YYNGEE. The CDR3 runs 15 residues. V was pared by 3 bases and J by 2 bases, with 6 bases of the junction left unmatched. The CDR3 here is CASSGQQGHTDTQYF. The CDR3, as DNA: TGTGCCAGCAGCGGACAACAGGGGCACACAGATACGCAGTATTTT.

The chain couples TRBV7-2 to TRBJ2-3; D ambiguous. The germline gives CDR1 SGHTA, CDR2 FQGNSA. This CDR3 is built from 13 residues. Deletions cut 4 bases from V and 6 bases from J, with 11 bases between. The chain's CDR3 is CASSSGPRDTQYF. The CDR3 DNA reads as TGTGCCAGCAGCTCCGGCCCCAGGGATACGCAGTATTTT.

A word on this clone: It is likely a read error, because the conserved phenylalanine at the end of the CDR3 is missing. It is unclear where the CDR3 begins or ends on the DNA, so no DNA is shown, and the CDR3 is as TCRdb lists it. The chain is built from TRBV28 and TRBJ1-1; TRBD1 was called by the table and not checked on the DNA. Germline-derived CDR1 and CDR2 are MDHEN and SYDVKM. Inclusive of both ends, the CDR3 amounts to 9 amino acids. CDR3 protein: CASGPQEFD.

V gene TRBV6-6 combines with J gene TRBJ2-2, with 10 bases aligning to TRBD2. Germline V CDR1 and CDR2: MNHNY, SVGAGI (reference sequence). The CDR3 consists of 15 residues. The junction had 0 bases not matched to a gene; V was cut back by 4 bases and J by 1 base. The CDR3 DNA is TGTGCCAGCAGTTGGACTAGCGGGAACACCGGGGAGCTGTTTTTT. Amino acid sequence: CASSWTSGNTGELFF.

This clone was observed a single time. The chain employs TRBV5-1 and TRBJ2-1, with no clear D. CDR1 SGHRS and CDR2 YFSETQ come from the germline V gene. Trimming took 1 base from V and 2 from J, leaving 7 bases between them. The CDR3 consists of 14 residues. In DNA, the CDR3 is TGCGCCAGCAGCTTGTGGTCGGCCTACAATGAGCAGTTCTTC. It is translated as CASSLWSAYNEQFF.

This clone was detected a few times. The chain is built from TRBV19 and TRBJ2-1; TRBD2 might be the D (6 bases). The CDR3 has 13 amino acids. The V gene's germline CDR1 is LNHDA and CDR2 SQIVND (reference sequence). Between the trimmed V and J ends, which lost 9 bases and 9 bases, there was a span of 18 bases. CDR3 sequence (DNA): TGTGCCAGCCGGGCGGGGCCTTTTGGTGAGCAGTTCTTC. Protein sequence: CASRAGPFGEQFF. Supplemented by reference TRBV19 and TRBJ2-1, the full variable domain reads DGGITQSPKYLFRKEGQNVTLSCEQNLNHDAMYWYRQDPGQGLRLIYYSQIVNDFQKGDIAEGYSVSREKKESFPLTVTSAQKNPTAFYLCASRAGPFGEQFFGPGTRLTVL.

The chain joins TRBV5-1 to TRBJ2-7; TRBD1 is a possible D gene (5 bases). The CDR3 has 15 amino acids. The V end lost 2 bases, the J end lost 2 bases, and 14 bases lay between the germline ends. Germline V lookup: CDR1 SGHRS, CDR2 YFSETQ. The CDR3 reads CASSLSGALTYEQYF. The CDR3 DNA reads TGCGCCAGCAGCTTATCTGGGGCGCTTACCTACGAGCAGTACTTC.

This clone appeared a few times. CDR3 amino acids: CASRLKGGQGKDTQYF. The CDR3 coding sequence is TGTGCCAGCAGACTTAAAGGGGGACAGGGTAAAGATACGCAGTATTTT. This chain joins TRBV13 and TRBJ2-3; 9 nucleotides agree with TRBD1. In germline, CDR1 is PRHDT, CDR2 FYEKMQ (reference sequence). The V and J ends lost 6 bases and 5 bases, in that order; junction bases with no gene match: 12. CDR3 length: 16 residues.

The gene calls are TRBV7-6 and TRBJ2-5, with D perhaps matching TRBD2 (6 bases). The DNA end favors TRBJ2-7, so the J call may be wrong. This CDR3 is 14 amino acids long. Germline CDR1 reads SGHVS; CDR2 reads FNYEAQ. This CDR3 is CASSLGEAKYEQYF. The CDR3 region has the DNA TGTGCCAGCAGCTTAGGGGAGGCAAAATACGAGCAGTACTTC.

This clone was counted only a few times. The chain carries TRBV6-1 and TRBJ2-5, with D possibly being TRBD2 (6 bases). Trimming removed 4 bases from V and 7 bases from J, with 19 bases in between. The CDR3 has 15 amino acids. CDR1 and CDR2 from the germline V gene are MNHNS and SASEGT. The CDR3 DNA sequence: TGTGCCAGCAGTGCGGACCGGGACTCTAAGAGGACCCAGTACTTC. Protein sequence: CASSADRDSKRTQYF.

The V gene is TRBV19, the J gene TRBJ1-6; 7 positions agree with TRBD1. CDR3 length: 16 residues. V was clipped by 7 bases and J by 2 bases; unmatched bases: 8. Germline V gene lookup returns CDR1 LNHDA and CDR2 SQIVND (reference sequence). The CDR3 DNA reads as TGTGCCAGTAACTTAAGGGGGCTAACCTATAATTCACCCCTCCACTTT. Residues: CASNLRGLTYNSPLHF.

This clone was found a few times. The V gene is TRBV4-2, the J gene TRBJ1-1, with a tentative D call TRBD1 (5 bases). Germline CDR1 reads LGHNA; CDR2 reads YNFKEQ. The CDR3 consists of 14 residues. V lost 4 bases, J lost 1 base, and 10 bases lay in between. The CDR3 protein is CASSPDSRNTEAFF. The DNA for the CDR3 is TGTGCCAGCAGCCCCGACAGCCGGAACACTGAAGCTTTCTTT.

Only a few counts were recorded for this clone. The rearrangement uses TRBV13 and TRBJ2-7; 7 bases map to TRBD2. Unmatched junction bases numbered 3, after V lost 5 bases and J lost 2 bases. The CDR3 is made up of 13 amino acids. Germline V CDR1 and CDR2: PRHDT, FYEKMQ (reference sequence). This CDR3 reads CASSPGLTYEQYF. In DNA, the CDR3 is TGTGCCAGCAGCCCGGGACTAACCTACGAGCAGTACTTC.

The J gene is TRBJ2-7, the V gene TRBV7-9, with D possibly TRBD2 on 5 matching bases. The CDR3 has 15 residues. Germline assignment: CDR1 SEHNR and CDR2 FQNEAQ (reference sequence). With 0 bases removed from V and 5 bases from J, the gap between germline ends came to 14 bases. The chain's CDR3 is CASSLALRERHEQYF. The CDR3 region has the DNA TGTGCCAGCAGCTTAGCGCTCCGGGAACGTCACGAGCAGTACTTC.

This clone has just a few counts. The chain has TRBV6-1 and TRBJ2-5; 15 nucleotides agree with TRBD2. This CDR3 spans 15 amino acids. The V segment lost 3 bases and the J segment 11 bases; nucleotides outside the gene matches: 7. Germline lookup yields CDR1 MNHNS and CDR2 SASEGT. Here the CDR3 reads CASSERTSGRGEQYF. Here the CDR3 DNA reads TGTGCCAGCAGTGAGAGGACTAGCGGGAGGGGGGAGCAGTACTTC.

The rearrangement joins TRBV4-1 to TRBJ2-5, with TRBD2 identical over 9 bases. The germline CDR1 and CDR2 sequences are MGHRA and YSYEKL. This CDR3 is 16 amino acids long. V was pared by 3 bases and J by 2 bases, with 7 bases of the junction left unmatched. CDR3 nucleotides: TGCGCCAGCAGCCAGGTTAACGCGGGGGGGCAAGAGACCCAGTACTTC. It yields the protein CASSQVNAGGQETQYF.

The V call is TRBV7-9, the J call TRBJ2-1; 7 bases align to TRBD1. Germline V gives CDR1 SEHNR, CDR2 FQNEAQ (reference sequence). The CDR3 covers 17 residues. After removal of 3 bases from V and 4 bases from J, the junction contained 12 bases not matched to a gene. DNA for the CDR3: TGTGCCAGCAGCTTCGGGACAGCGAGGCCCGGTTACAATGAGCAGTTCTTC. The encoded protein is CASSFGTARPGYNEQFF.

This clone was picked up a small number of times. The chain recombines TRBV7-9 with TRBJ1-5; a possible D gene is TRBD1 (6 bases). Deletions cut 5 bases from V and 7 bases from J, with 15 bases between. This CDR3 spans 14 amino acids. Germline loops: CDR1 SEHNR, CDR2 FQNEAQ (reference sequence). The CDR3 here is CASSTSQGFQPQHF. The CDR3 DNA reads TGTGCCAGCAGCACATCACAGGGTTTCCAGCCCCAGCATTTT.

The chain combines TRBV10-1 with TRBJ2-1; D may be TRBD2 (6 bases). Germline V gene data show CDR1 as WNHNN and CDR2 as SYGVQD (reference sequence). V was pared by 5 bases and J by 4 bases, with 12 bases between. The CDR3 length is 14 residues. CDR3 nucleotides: TGCGCCAGCAGTAACCGGGACTCATACAATGAGCAGTTCTTC. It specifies CASSNRDSYNEQFF.

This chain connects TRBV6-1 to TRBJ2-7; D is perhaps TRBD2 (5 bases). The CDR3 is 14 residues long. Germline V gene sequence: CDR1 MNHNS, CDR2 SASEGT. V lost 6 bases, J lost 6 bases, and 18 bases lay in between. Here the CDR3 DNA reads TGTGCCAGCAGCGACTACTTACGGGTGGGCGAGCAGTACTTC. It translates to CASSDYLRVGEQYF.

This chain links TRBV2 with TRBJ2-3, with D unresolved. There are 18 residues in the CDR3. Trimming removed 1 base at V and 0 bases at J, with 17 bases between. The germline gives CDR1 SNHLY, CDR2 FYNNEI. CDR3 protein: CASSEGVPERLSTDTQYF. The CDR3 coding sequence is TGTGCCAGCAGTGAAGGGGTACCGGAACGACTTAGCACAGATACGCAGTATTTT.

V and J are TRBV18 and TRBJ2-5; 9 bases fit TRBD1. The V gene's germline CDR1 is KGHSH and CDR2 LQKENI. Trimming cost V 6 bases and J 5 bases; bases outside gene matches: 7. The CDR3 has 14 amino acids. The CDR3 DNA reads TGTGCCAGCTCCCAACAGGGGGCGCAGGAGACCCAGTACTTC. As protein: CASSQQGAQETQYF.